This T cell receptor (beta chain) was profiled in a study of T cell responses to AZD1222 COVID-19 vaccine. Study-wide findings and caveats: There were repertoire samples only from the period after the peak T cell response. The donors showed a predominance of white British ancestry and of females, with possible underestimation of clonal diversity. After two AZD1222 doses, spike-specific TCR breadth and depth rose versus day 0.

Using immunoSEQ multiplex PCR, the repertoire was profiled, and TCRdb retains in-frame clones only, with some absent. The sample records some 56,000 clones, 75% to 90% being singletons. With V trimmed by 3 bases and J by 4 bases, 4 bases remained unmatched. The CDR3 has 15 residues. Germline V CDR1 and CDR2: SGHNT, YENEEA. Notes on this clone: Its matching antigen is unknown.

The V and J genes are TRBV11-3 and TRBJ2-1; 9 bases are a match to TRBD2. The material sequenced was peripheral blood, taken on day 0 of AZD1222 vaccination. The receptor comes from an adult in good health. The CDR3, as DNA: TGTGCCAGCAGCTTGAGAGCGGGGGGTTACAATGAGCAGTTCTTC. This sequence encodes CASSLRAGGYNEQFF.